The next 3 T cell receptor beta chains were all read from a single sample in a study of molecular identifiers for immune sequencing clone quantification. A single record per CDR3 protein comes from TCRdb applying MiXCR to the PCR reads. The data contain over 85,000 distinct CDR3 sequences, roughly 23% of them seen just once; the ten biggest clones take up 0.78%. Sequencing used naive CD8+ T cells from blood, with Jurkat cell RNA spiked in. Subset reported: FACS-sorted CD8+CD4-CCR7+CD45RA+ naive T cells. Every receptor here comes from a human donor in good health. Some libraries in this study had Jurkat cell RNA spiked in.

Note on this clonotype: This clone may be a read error of a much larger clone one base away. This rearrangement joins TRBV19 to TRBJ1-1; TRBD1 might be the D (6 bases). Trimming removed 7 bases from V and 6 bases from J, with 18 bases in between. The CDR3 covers 14 residues. The germline V gene has CDR1 LNHDA and CDR2 SQIVND (reference sequence). The CDR3 loop reads CASTTGSGWPEAFF. The DNA for the CDR3 is TGTGCCAGTACTACAGGGTCTGGGTGGCCTGAAGCTTTCTTT. The full variable domain, in which reference TRBV19 and TRBJ1-1 provide the parts outside the CDR3, is DGGITQSPKYLFRKEGQNVTLSCEQNLNHDAMYWYRQDPGQGLRLIYYSQIVNDFQKGDIAEGYSVSREKKESFPLTVTSAQKNPTAFYLCASTTGSGWPEAFFGQGTRLTVV.

This clonotype has ten or more counts. The rearrangement links TRBV6-5 to TRBJ2-7, with D unclear. V dropped 4 bases and J dropped 7 bases, with 11 bases sitting between them. CDR3 length: 12 residues. Germline CDR1 and CDR2: MNHEY and SVGAGI. The CDR3 coding sequence is TGTGCCAGCAGTTCGGTGGTCTGGGAGCAGTACTTC. Translation: CASSSVVWEQYF.

This clonotype was counted only a few times. V usage is TRBV7-2 and J usage is TRBJ1-1; D is perhaps TRBD1 (6 bases). The CDR3 contains 15 residues. The V gene lost 5 bases and the J gene lost 3 bases, with 16 bases spanning the gap. The germline CDR1 and CDR2 sequences are SGHTA and FQGNSA. The CDR3 protein is CASSPQLGADTEAFF. CDR3 nucleotide sequence: TGTGCCAGCAGCCCCCAACTGGGGGCCGACACTGAAGCTTTCTTT.